Listed below are T cell receptor beta chains from one sample, sequenced in a study of T cell clonotyping in hematopoietic cell transplantation. Here immunoSEQ multiplex PCR was the method, and the copy in TCRdb shows in-frame clones only, minus some. The sample has tens of thousands of clones; around 80% are singletons. The specimen comprised peripheral blood mononuclear cells, sampled before stem cell transplant. The receptor source for this set is a man between 60 and 70 years old with myelodysplastic syndrome. Some clones in this sample may be carry-over from other donors' samples. Each CDR3 is given with its conserved first and last residue. D genes are given only for firm matches. Size is stated for part of the rows, as once, few or many counts, or as a class when the clone is expanded.

V,D,J,size,DNA,CDR3
TRBV29-1,.,TRBJ2-3,.,TGCAGCGTTCGAGGCAGCACGGCAGATACGCAGTATTTT,CSVRGSTADTQYF
TRBV2,.,TRBJ1-1,.,TGTGCCAGCAAACGAGACATGAACACTGAAGCTTTCTTT,CASKRDMNTEAFF
TRBV9,.,TRBJ1-1,.,TGTGCCAGCTCCCTTGAGGGGGTTACTGAAGCTTTCTTT,CASSLEGVTEAFF
TRBV30,.,TRBJ2-3,.,TGTGCCTGGAGTGTAGGTCCCGATACGCAGTATTTT,CAWSVGPDTQYF
TRBV5-6,TRBD1,TRBJ1-2,.,TGTGCCAGCAGCTTGGTCGGGACAGGGGGCTATGGCTACACCTTC,CASSLVGTGGYGYTF
TRBV5-1,TRBD1,TRBJ2-7,.,TGCGCCAGCAGCTGGGGACAGGGGTTCGTCTACGAGCAGTACTTC,CASSWGQGFVYEQYF
TRBV28,.,TRBJ2-2,.,TGTGCCAGCAGAATTGGGTGGGCCGGGGAGCTGTTTTTT,CASRIGWAGELFF
TRBV9,TRBD1,TRBJ2-3,.,TGTGCCAGCAGCGTAGAGGTTGGGGACAGGGTGAGCACAGATACGCAGTATTTT,CASSVEVGDRVSTDTQYF
TRBV7-2,TRBD1,TRBJ1-2,.,TGTGCCAGCAGCACCGGGACAGGGGTAATAAACTATGGCTACACCTTC,CASSTGTGVINYGYTF
TRBV7-2,TRBD1,TRBJ2-7,.,TGTGCCAGCAGCTTAGGGACAGGGTACTACGAGCAGTACTTC,CASSLGTGYYEQYF
TRBV16,TRBD2,TRBJ2-7,.,TGTGCCAGCAGCCCCGTGAGGACTAGCTACGAGCAGTACTTC,CASSPVRTSYEQYF
TRBV10-2,.,TRBJ1-5,.,TGCGCCAGCAGAGAACACGGGGAAGGCAATCAGCCCCAGCATTTT,CASREHGEGNQPQHF
TRBV6-6,.,TRBJ1-4,.,TGTGCCAGCAGGCCAGGATCGGATAATGAAAAACTGTTTTTT,CASRPGSDNEKLFF
TRBV30,.,TRBJ1-2,.,TGTGCCTGGACTGGGGAGAGGCGAACTAACTATGGCTACACCTTC,CAWTGERRTNYGYTF
TRBV5-1,.,TRBJ2-7,.,TGCGCCAGCAGCTTGGTACCAGGAAGCTACGAGCAGTACTTC,CASSLVPGSYEQYF
TRBV11-2,.,TRBJ2-1,.,TGTGCCAGCAGCTTTACGGGGGCCAATGAGCAGTTCTTC,CASSFTGANEQFF
TRBV6-1,.,TRBJ1-5,.,TGTGCCAGCAGCGGTTATAGCAATCAGCCCCAGCATTTT,CASSGYSNQPQHF
TRBV6-6,.,TRBJ1-6,.,TGTGCCAGCAGTTACTCCGGGGGGCGTGGGTCACCCCTCCACTTT,CASSYSGGRGSPLHF
TRBV5-8,TRBD2,TRBJ2-5,.,TGTGCCAGCAGCCCCCTTCCCGGGGGGTACCAAGAGACCCAGTACTTC,CASSPLPGGYQETQYF
TRBV9,.,TRBJ1-1,.,TGTGCCAGCAGCGTAGGCCCCCGGACTGAAGCTTTCTTT,CASSVGPRTEAFF
TRBV7-2,TRBD1,TRBJ2-7,few,TGTGCCAGCAGCTTAGGCCCCTCAGGGGGCGCCTCCTACGAGCAGTACTTC,CASSLGPSGGASYEQYF
TRBV15,.,TRBJ1-2,.,TGTGCCACCAGCAGAGATGGAGGGCAGGCTTATGGCTACACCTTC,CATSRDGGQAYGYTF
TRBV7-2,TRBD1,TRBJ1-2,once,TGTGCCAGCAGCCCAAGGACAGGAGGACTTAACTATGGCTACACCTTC,CASSPRTGGLNYGYTF
TRBV2,.,TRBJ1-2,.,TGTGCCAGCAGTGTCTTCGGGGGCTATGGCTACACCTTC,CASSVFGGYGYTF
TRBV11-2,.,TRBJ1-1,.,TGTGCCAGCAGCTTAGTGCTGGGTGTAGGCTCTGAAGCTTTCTTT,CASSLVLGVGSEAFF
TRBV28,.,TRBJ1-2,.,TGTGCCAGCAGTTTAGCTCGGCATGGCTACACCTTC,CASSLARHGYTF
TRBV28,TRBD1,TRBJ1-5,.,TGTGCCAGCAGTTCAGGGGGCTCGGGCAATCAGCCCCAGCATTTT,CASSSGGSGNQPQHF
TRBV7-2,.,TRBJ1-5,once,TGTGCCAGCAGCTCCGAAACCCTCAGTGGCAATCAGCCCCAGCATTTT,CASSSETLSGNQPQHF
TRBV6-1,.,TRBJ2-3,.,TGTGCCGGTCAGGGGAAGGGGCACACAGATACGCAGTATTTT,CAGQGKGHTDTQYF
TRBV2,TRBD1,TRBJ1-3,.,TGTGCCAGCAGTGAGGGGACAGGAGGTGGAAACACCATATATTTT,CASSEGTGGGNTIYF
TRBV19,.,TRBJ1-5,.,TGTGCCAGTAGTATAGGGACAGCGGACAATCAGCCCCAGCATTTT,CASSIGTADNQPQHF
TRBV2,TRBD2,TRBJ2-3,.,TGTGCCAGCAGCCCCCTTAGCGGGGGTGGGGCAGATACGCAGTATTTT,CASSPLSGGGADTQYF